What follows are 27 T cell receptor beta chains derived from one specimen sequenced in a study of blood T cell repertoires in COVID-19 (dated by TCRdb to 2020 to 2021). Library creation used the immunoSEQ multiplex PCR assay. The immuneACCESS repertoire file appears here via TCRdb, limited to in-frame rearrangements. These files lack a portion of the clones; in checked studies, under half of the deficit traces to unresolved V genes, and the cause of the others is not known. The sample includes around 100,000 clones, with 85% observed a single time. The top ten clonotypes cover about 12% of the sample. Material: peripheral blood. The receptors were gathered from a human donor in a cohort sampled during active COVID-19.

The chain employs TRBV4-3 and TRBJ2-2; D is undetermined. The CDR3 runs 15 residues. Trimming pared 2 bases from V and 2 bases from J, leaving 9 bases between. Germline lookup yields CDR1 LGHNA and CDR2 YSLEER. CDR3 region: CASSQTPGNTGELFF. CDR3 coding DNA: TGCGCCAGCAGCCAAACCCCAGGAAACACCGGGGAGCTGTTTTTT.

The rearrangement uses TRBV19 and TRBJ2-1; 8 positions agree with TRBD1. The ends lost 7 bases at V and 4 bases at J; junction bases unmatched: 6. Germline loops: CDR1 LNHDA, CDR2 SQIVND (reference sequence). The CDR3 sequence is 14 residues long. This CDR3 is CASNYRDRYNEQFF. In nucleotides, the CDR3 is TGTGCCAGTAATTACCGGGACAGGTACAATGAGCAGTTCTTC.

The chain has TRBV6-5 and TRBJ1-3; D not certain. From germline, CDR1 is MNHEY and CDR2 SVGAGI. Trimming removed 2 bases from V and 0 bases from J, with 8 bases in between. CDR3 length: 15 residues. In DNA form, the CDR3 reads TGTGCCAGCAGTTACCGGAGCGTCTCTGGAAACACCATATATTTT. This gives the protein CASSYRSVSGNTIYF.

This chain connects TRBV9 to TRBJ1-3; the match to TRBD1 covers 10 bases. The germline V gene has CDR1 SGDLS and CDR2 YYNGEE. CDR3 length: 16 amino acids. The V segment lost 4 bases and the J segment 4 bases; nucleotides outside the gene matches: 8. The CDR3 here is CASSPRDRGFGNTIYF. The CDR3 DNA reads TGTGCCAGCAGCCCACGGGACAGGGGATTCGGAAACACCATATATTTT.

This chain joins TRBV4-3 and TRBJ1-2; D unresolved. Trimming left V 0 bases short and J 9 bases short, with 17 bases between. Germline V CDR1 and CDR2: LGHNA, YSLEER. The CDR3 consists of 15 residues. CDR3 nucleotide sequence: TGCGCCAGCAGCCAAGACCCTACGCACCCCCTAAGCTACACCTTC. Translating gives CASSQDPTHPLSYTF.

The V and J genes are TRBV5-5 and TRBJ1-4; D unclear. Trimming removed 1 base from V and 0 bases from J, with 7 bases in between. The germline V gene has CDR1 SGHKS and CDR2 YYEKEE (reference sequence). The CDR3 contains 15 residues. In nucleotides, the CDR3 is TGTGCCAGCAGCTTGTCAGTTGCAACTAATGAAAAACTGTTTTTT. It is translated as CASSLSVATNEKLFF.

The V gene is TRBV12-3 or TRBV12-4, the J gene TRBJ2-2, with unresolved D. V was shortened by 6 bases and J by 7 bases, with 12 bases between the two germline ends. This CDR3 spans 13 amino acids. The CDR3, as DNA: TGTGCCAGCAGCCCGCTTGAGGTCGGGGAGCTGTTTTTT. This codes for CASSPLEVGELFF.

This chain joins TRBV4-3 and TRBJ2-1; no clear D. The CDR3 runs 15 residues. The ends were cut back, 0 bases at V and 3 bases at J, with 9 bases in the middle. The germline V gene has CDR1 LGHNA and CDR2 YSLEER. The CDR3 DNA is TGCGCCAGCAGCCAAGACCTACCGAGCTACAATGAGCAGTTCTTC. Translation: CASSQDLPSYNEQFF.

The rearrangement links TRBV29-1 to TRBJ1-5, with D perhaps TRBD1 (5 bases). This CDR3 contains 15 residues. Trimming removed 5 bases at V and 0 bases at J, with 14 bases between. CDR1 and CDR2 (germline): SQVTM, ANQGSEA. Here the CDR3 DNA reads TGCAGCGTTAACACAGGTGGGAATAGCAATCAGCCCCAGCATTTT. Its translation is CSVNTGGNSNQPQHF.

The genes are TRBV6-6 and TRBJ2-7, with TRBD2 matching over 8 bases. CDR3 length: 14 amino acids. CDR1 is MNHNY and CDR2 is SVGAGI in the germline V gene (reference sequence). The junction had 3 bases not matched to a gene; V was cut back by 2 bases and J by 3 bases. The CDR3 here is CASSYPAGGYEQYF. DNA for the CDR3: TGTGCCAGCAGTTACCCGGCGGGGGGCTACGAGCAGTACTTC.

J is TRBJ2-5 and V is TRBV5-1, with 7 bases aligning to TRBD1. The CDR3 is made up of 15 amino acids. V was pared by 3 bases and J by 4 bases, with 9 bases of the junction left unmatched. CDR1 and CDR2 (germline): SGHRS, YFSETQ. The CDR3 is CASSYQAGGRETQYF. Written as DNA, the CDR3 is TGCGCCAGCAGCTACCAGGCAGGGGGACGAGAGACCCAGTACTTC.

The chain has TRBV5-1 and TRBJ1-1; 8 nucleotides align to TRBD1. CDR1 SGHRS and CDR2 YFSETQ come from the germline V gene. CDR3 size: 14 residues. J was trimmed by 13 bases and V by 4 bases; bases with no gene match: 15. CDR3 coding DNA: TGCGCCAGCAGCGCCAACGCTGGGACAGGCCTGGTTTTCTTT. Its translation is CASSANAGTGLVFF.

J is TRBJ1-2 and V is TRBV6-5; possibly TRBD1 for D (6 bases). The CDR3 extends over 14 amino acids. Germline CDR1 reads MNHEY; CDR2 reads SVGAGI. Trimming cost V 9 bases and J 4 bases, with 18 bases left between them. The DNA for the CDR3 is TGTGCCAGTTCCCAGGGGACGATTGCCTATGGCTACACCTTC. Translating gives CASSQGTIAYGYTF.

This clone came up a few times. The chain couples TRBV4-1 to TRBJ2-7; 10 bases are shared with TRBD1. The ends lost 3 bases at V and 3 bases at J; junction bases unmatched: 5. The CDR3 runs 15 residues. Germline assignment: CDR1 MGHRA and CDR2 YSYEKL. The CDR3 DNA is TGCGCCAGCAGCCACCGGACAGGGGGAGGCTACGAGCAGTACTTC. Residues: CASSHRTGGGYEQYF.

This rearrangement joins TRBV19 to TRBJ2-2; TRBD1 is a possible D gene (6 bases). V lost 3 bases and J 0 bases, leaving 23 bases between the germline ends. Germline loops: CDR1 LNHDA, CDR2 SQIVND (reference sequence). The CDR3 length is 20 residues. In nucleotides, the CDR3 is TGTGCCAGTAGTATTGGGAGCAGGGGCCAAACCTACGCGAACACCGGGGAGCTGTTTTTT. This codes for CASSIGSRGQTYANTGELFF.

The genes are TRBV28 and TRBJ2-3; 10 bases are a match to TRBD2. The CDR3 length is 16 residues. V dropped 3 bases and J dropped 2; count of bases not matched to a gene: 5. Germline CDR1 reads MDHEN; CDR2 reads SYDVKM. CDR3 sequence: CASSFRLAGATDTQYF. The CDR3, as DNA: TGTGCCAGCAGTTTTCGGCTAGCGGGGGCCACAGATACGCAGTATTTT.

This clone has a handful of counts. The V gene is TRBV28, the J gene TRBJ1-2; TRBD1 agrees at 8 bases. V trimming: 4 bases; J trimming: 2 bases; junction bases outside the gene matches: 3. The CDR3 covers 14 residues. Germline V gene sequence: CDR1 MDHEN, CDR2 SYDVKM. CDR3: CASSYRTGNYGYTF. CDR3 nucleotides: TGTGCCAGCAGTTACCGGACAGGGAACTATGGCTACACCTTC.

This clone was picked up one time. This chain joins TRBV7-9 and TRBJ2-1; 12 positions agree with TRBD1. From germline, CDR1 is SEHNR and CDR2 FQNEAQ (reference sequence). There are 18 residues in the CDR3. V shed 1 base, J shed 3 bases, and the junction held 7 bases outside the gene matches. CDR3 sequence (DNA): TGTGCCAGCAGCTTAGTTGACGGGACAGGGGGCTTCTACAATGAGCAGTTCTTC. It encodes CASSLVDGTGGFYNEQFF.

The CDR3 DNA reads as TGTGCCAGCAGTCCCGGGATCTCTGGAAACACCATATATTTT. It is translated as CASSPGISGNTIYF. The chain links TRBV6-6 to TRBJ1-3; D is undetermined. V was trimmed by 5 bases and J by 0 bases, leaving 8 bases between them. CDR1 is MNHNY, CDR2 SVGAGI, per germline (reference sequence). This CDR3 comprises 14 residues.

The J gene is TRBJ2-1, the V gene TRBV6-6, with TRBD1 identical over 7 bases. The CDR3 covers 15 residues. The germline gives CDR1 MNHNY, CDR2 SVGAGI (reference sequence). The trim removed 4 bases at V and 2 bases at J, leaving 5 bases unmatched. The CDR3 DNA reads TGTGCCAGCAGTTCTACAGGGGACACCTACAATGAGCAGTTCTTC. Encoded protein: CASSSTGDTYNEQFF.

The chain combines TRBV19 with TRBJ1-5, with D maybe TRBD1 (6 bases). The CDR3 covers 16 residues. V was clipped by 6 bases and J by 2 bases, with 17 bases between them. Germline-derived CDR1 and CDR2 are LNHDA and SQIVND (reference sequence). The CDR3 nucleotides are TGTGCCAGTAGCCCCCGACAGGCCGGAGGCAATCAGCCCCAGCATTTT. Translating gives CASSPRQAGGNQPQHF.

V gene TRBV30 combines with J gene TRBJ2-3, with TRBD2 identical over 9 bases. V shed 7 bases and J 0 bases; nucleotides not matched to a gene: 2. The CDR3 is 13 amino acids. From germline, CDR1 is GTSNPN and CDR2 SVGIG (reference sequence). The CDR3 DNA reads as TGTGCCTTTACTAGCGGGAGCACAGATACGCAGTATTTT. Translating gives CAFTSGSTDTQYF.

The rearrangement uses TRBV24-1 and TRBJ2-3, with 8 bases identical to TRBD1. The CDR3 length is 13 residues. CDR1 and CDR2 from the germline V gene are KGHDR and SFDVKD. V lost 3 bases to trimming and J lost 9 bases; unmatched junction nucleotides: 4. In DNA, the CDR3 is TGTGCCACCAGTGATGCGACAGGGGACACGCAGTATTTT. This translates into CATSDATGDTQYF.

The chain is built from TRBV29-1 and TRBJ1-1; 9 nucleotides agree with TRBD1. Germline values: CDR1 SQVTM, CDR2 ANQGSEA. The CDR3 runs to 12 residues. V gave up 7 bases and J gave up 5 bases; unmatched junction bases: 5. The CDR3 DNA sequence: TGCAGCGCGGGACAGGGACAGACTGAAGCTTTCTTT. This encodes CSAGQGQTEAFF.

This chain links TRBV19 with TRBJ1-5; D unresolved. The CDR3 covers 13 residues. The germline V gene has CDR1 LNHDA and CDR2 SQIVND (reference sequence). Trimming cost V 5 bases and J 6 bases, with 11 bases left between them. The CDR3 protein is CASSPGLTQPQHF. The DNA for the CDR3 is TGTGCCAGTAGTCCGGGGTTGACTCAGCCCCAGCATTTT.

The V and J genes are TRBV5-1 and TRBJ1-2; 10 bases line up with TRBD1. Germline V lookup: CDR1 SGHRS, CDR2 YFSETQ. The CDR3 extends over 13 amino acids. Trimming removed 4 bases from V and 7 bases from J; junction bases left unmatched: 4. The CDR3 here is CASSPGTGVGYTF. DNA of the CDR3: TGCGCCAGCAGCCCCGGGACAGGGGTTGGCTACACCTTC.

The DNA of the CDR3 is TGTGCCAGCAGCCCGGGGGGACGGGATCGCGATGAGCAGTTCTTC. Protein sequence: CASSPGGRDRDEQFF. The chain employs TRBV5-5 and TRBJ2-1; 7 bases align to TRBD2. This CDR3 comprises 15 residues. After removal of 4 bases from V and 8 bases from J, the junction contained 12 bases not matched to a gene. The germline V gene has CDR1 SGHKS and CDR2 YYEKEE (reference sequence).